The rows below give T cell receptor beta chains drawn from one sample of a study of T cells in Graves' hyperthyroidism and ophthalmopathy. In TCRdb, the multiplex PCR reads were re-called with MiXCR into one record per CDR3 protein. This sample carries roughly 710,000 distinct CDR3 sequences, about 35% of them seen once, and the ten largest clones take more than 25%. Sequences were obtained from blood. These receptors were taken from a woman aged 40 to 55 with Graves' hyperthyroidism. Each CDR3 is given with its conserved first and last residue. D genes are given only for firm matches. Size values are once, few and many counts, or a class for expanded clones, and some rows have none.

few	TRBJ2-5	-	TRBV28	TGTGCCAGCAGTTTACAGGGTTCGATGGAGACCCAGTACTTC	CASSLQGSMETQYF
-	TRBJ1-2	-	TRBV19	TGTGCCAGTAGTATGGGGAACAGGATGGACGATGGCTACACCTTC	CASSMGNRMDDGYTF
many	TRBJ1-1	-	TRBV7-6	TGTGCCAGCAGCCCGATCGCAACTTCTTCTGAAGCTTTCTTT	CASSPIATSSEAFF
few	TRBJ2-7	-	TRBV4-3	TGCGCCAGCAGCCAGAATCGTTGGGACTCCTACGAGCAGTACTTC	CASSQNRWDSYEQYF
many	TRBJ2-5	-	TRBV7-7	TGTGCTAGCAGCTTACCAGGGGACGGGGCGACCCAGTACTTC	CASSLPGDGATQYF
few	TRBJ2-2	TRBD2	TRBV25-1	TGTGCCAGCAGTGCGGGACTATACACCGGGGAGCTGTTTTTT	CASSAGLYTGELFF
-	TRBJ1-6	-	TRBV6-5	TGTGCCAGCAGTGATGTTTACTCAGAAGATAATTCACCCCTCCACTTT	CASSDVYSEDNSPLHF
few	TRBJ1-1	-	TRBV29-1	TGCAGGGTTGCAGGGCTGAACACTGAAGCTTTCTTT	CRVAGLNTEAFF
-	TRBJ2-7	TRBD2	TRBV5-4	TGTGCCAGCAGCTCCGTTGTGACTAGCGGGAGCCCACGCGAGCAGTACTTC	CASSSVVTSGSPREQYF
few	TRBJ1-1	-	TRBV10-2	TGTGCCAGCAGCGTCTCAGGGGTGCGGGCTGAAGCTTTCTTT	CASSVSGVRAEAFF
many	TRBJ1-1	TRBD1	TRBV10-3	TGTGCCATCATGCCGGGACAGCAGAACACTGAAGCTTTCTTT	CAIMPGQQNTEAFF
-	TRBJ1-2	-	TRBV7-9	TGTGCCAGCAGCCCTATAGCCGGGGAGCGGGGGTCGTATGGCTACACCTTC	CASSPIAGERGSYGYTF
few	TRBJ2-5	-	TRBV25-1	TGTGCCAGCAGTGAATATGGGAGAGAGACCCAGTACTTC	CASSEYGRETQYF
many	TRBJ1-4	-	TRBV10-1	TGCGCCAGCAGTGACGGGCTGAGGAACGAAAAACTGTTTTTT	CASSDGLRNEKLFF
few	TRBJ1-5	-	TRBV15	TGTGCCACCAGCAGAGATGGGGGTAGTGTCCAGCCCCAGCATTTT	CATSRDGGSVQPQHF
few	TRBJ1-3	-	TRBV3-1	TGTGCCAGCAGCCGTGGGAGGTTCGGAAACACCATATATTTT	CASSRGRFGNTIYF
-	TRBJ2-4	-	TRBV20-1	TGCAGTGCATATCGGTCGTGGGACATTCAGTACTTC	CSAYRSWDIQYF
-	TRBJ2-7	-	TRBV5-4	TGTGCCAGCAGCCGCTTCGAGCATGAGCAGTACTTC	CASSRFEHEQYF
-	TRBJ2-5	-	TRBV5-6	TGTGCCAGCAGCCCGGTTGGGCTGCAAGAGACCCAGTACTTC	CASSPVGLQETQYF
many	TRBJ2-7	-	TRBV10-3	TGTGCCATCAGTGGATACAGGGACTCCTACGAGCAGTACTTC	CAISGYRDSYEQYF
-	TRBJ2-7	-	TRBV7-9	TGTGCCAGCAGCCCCAAACCGGGATCATCCTACGAGCAGTACTTC	CASSPKPGSSYEQYF
-	TRBJ2-7	-	TRBV7-9	TGTGCCAGCAGCGCTACAGGGTTGGACGAGCAGTACTTC	CASSATGLDEQYF
many	TRBJ1-2	-	TRBV20-1	TGCAGTGCTAGGGCAGGGGAGCAGTTAGGCTACACCTTC	CSARAGEQLGYTF
-	TRBJ2-7	-	TRBV4-1	TGCGCCAGCAGCCAAGATTTTGGAGGGGCGAACTACGAGCAGTACTTC	CASSQDFGGANYEQYF
many	TRBJ1-5	TRBD1	TRBV4-3	TGCGCCAGCAGCCGTACAGGGGGACAGCCCCAGCATTTT	CASSRTGGQPQHF
many	TRBJ1-1	-	TRBV7-7	TGTGCTAGCAGCCATAAACAGGGTTTGGGCACTGAAGCTTTCTTT	CASSHKQGLGTEAFF
many	TRBJ2-5	TRBD1	TRBV7-8	TGTGCCAGCAGCTTAAAAGACAGGGGGCGAGAGACCCAGTACTTC	CASSLKDRGRETQYF
many	TRBJ1-6	-	TRBV20-1	TGCAGTGCTAGAGTGGGAACAGAAGAAAATTCACCCCTCCACTTT	CSARVGTEENSPLHF
many	TRBJ1-3	TRBD1	TRBV12-3/TRBV12-4	TGTGCCAGCAGTCAACAGGGGGTTGGAAACACCATATATTTT	CASSQQGVGNTIYF
few	TRBJ2-2	-	TRBV2	TGTGCCAGCAGAGGGACGGGACAAAACACCGGGGAGCTGTTTTTT	CASRGTGQNTGELFF
-	TRBJ1-3	-	TRBV10-3	TGTGCCATCAGGGGGCCGGACACCATATATTTT	CAIRGPDTIYF
-	TRBJ2-5	-	TRBV11-3	TGTGCCAGCAGCGTTTTTGGGGGGGGCAAAGAGACCCAGTACTTC	CASSVFGGGKETQYF
-	TRBJ1-1	-	TRBV29-1	TGCAGCGGCGGGGGGGACCCTGCCACTGAAGCTTTCTTT	CSGGGDPATEAFF
-	TRBJ1-1	-	TRBV6-5	TGTGCCAGCAGTTATCGGGCGGGTGCGACCACTGAAGCTTTCTTT	CASSYRAGATTEAFF
few	TRBJ1-2	-	TRBV6-5	TGTGCCAGCAGCCCAGGGCGGACGGGAGGCTACACCTTC	CASSPGRTGGYTF
few	TRBJ1-2	-	TRBV20-1	TGCAGTGCTAGAAGGGATGGCTACACCTTC	CSARRDGYTF
-	TRBJ1-2	-	TRBV21-1	TGTGCCAGCAGACACAGCTATTCCTCATCTAACTATGGCTACACCTTC	CASRHSYSSSNYGYTF
many	TRBJ2-5	-	TRBV11-2	TGTGCCAGCAGCCCACGGCTGGGTGAAGAGACCCAGTACTTC	CASSPRLGEETQYF
-	TRBJ1-2	TRBD1	TRBV9	TGTGCCAGCAGACGGGACAGGGAGAACTATGGCTACACCTTC	CASRRDRENYGYTF
-	TRBJ2-2	TRBD2	TRBV10-2	TGCGCCAACACACTAGCGGGAGGGAGTACCGGGGAGCTGTTTTTT	CANTLAGGSTGELFF
-	TRBJ2-5	-	TRBV29-1	TGCAGCGTTGAATTATCAGGCGGTGGGGAGACCCAGTACTTC	CSVELSGGGETQYF
-	TRBJ1-3	-	TRBV7-2	TGTGCCAGCAGCTCACCACAGGGAGGGGACCTCTCTGGAAACACCATATATTTT	CASSSPQGGDLSGNTIYF
many	TRBJ1-2	TRBD1	TRBV7-9	TGTGCCAGCAGCCCGTTACCCCGGGACAGCGACTATGGCTACACCTTC	CASSPLPRDSDYGYTF
-	TRBJ1-5	-	TRBV30	TGTGCCTGGAGTGTACTCGGTGCGGGGGGTACCCAGCATTTT	CAWSVLGAGGTQHF
many	TRBJ2-7	TRBD1	TRBV7-2	TGTGCCAGCAGCCAGGACCGGGACAGCCTCTACGAGCAGTACTTC	CASSQDRDSLYEQYF
many	TRBJ2-7	TRBD1	TRBV7-8	TGTGCCAGCAGCCCCTGGACAGGGGGCGGCGAGCAGTACTTC	CASSPWTGGGEQYF
few	TRBJ2-7	TRBD1	TRBV7-9	TGTGCCAGCAGACTCACAGACAGGGCATACGAGCAGTACTTC	CASRLTDRAYEQYF
few	TRBJ2-7	-	TRBV20-1	TGCAGTGCTAGTCCCTTGGGGGTCTCCTACGAGCAGTACTTC	CSASPLGVSYEQYF
-	TRBJ2-2	TRBD1	TRBV19	TGTGCCAGTAGTAGAAGCGGGACAGGGGTCACCGGGGAGCTGTTTTTT	CASSRSGTGVTGELFF
few	TRBJ1-2	-	TRBV20-1	TGCAGTGCTAGAGATCGTCCGGGGAATAACTATGGCTACACCTTC	CSARDRPGNNYGYTF
-	TRBJ1-4	-	TRBV7-9	TGTGCCAGCAGCTCTAATTATGAAAAACTGTTTTTT	CASSSNYEKLFF
many	TRBJ2-7	TRBD1	TRBV5-1	TGCGCCACTCGAATATCACCGGGACAGCCCTACGAGCAGTACTTC	CATRISPGQPYEQYF
few	TRBJ1-6	-	TRBV28	TGTGCCAGCAGTTTTTTTGGTTCTGGGAATTCACCCCTCCACTTT	CASSFFGSGNSPLHF
few	TRBJ1-1	-	TRBV6-5	TGTGCCAGCAGCCGCCTCAGGAACACTGAAGCTTTCTTT	CASSRLRNTEAFF
-	TRBJ1-2	-	TRBV27	TGTGCCAGCAGTGAAGGGGGGAACAGTGGCTACACCTTC	CASSEGGNSGYTF
-	TRBJ1-5	-	TRBV19	TGTGCCAGTAGTATACAGGGGCCCTACAATCAGCCCCAGCATTTT	CASSIQGPYNQPQHF